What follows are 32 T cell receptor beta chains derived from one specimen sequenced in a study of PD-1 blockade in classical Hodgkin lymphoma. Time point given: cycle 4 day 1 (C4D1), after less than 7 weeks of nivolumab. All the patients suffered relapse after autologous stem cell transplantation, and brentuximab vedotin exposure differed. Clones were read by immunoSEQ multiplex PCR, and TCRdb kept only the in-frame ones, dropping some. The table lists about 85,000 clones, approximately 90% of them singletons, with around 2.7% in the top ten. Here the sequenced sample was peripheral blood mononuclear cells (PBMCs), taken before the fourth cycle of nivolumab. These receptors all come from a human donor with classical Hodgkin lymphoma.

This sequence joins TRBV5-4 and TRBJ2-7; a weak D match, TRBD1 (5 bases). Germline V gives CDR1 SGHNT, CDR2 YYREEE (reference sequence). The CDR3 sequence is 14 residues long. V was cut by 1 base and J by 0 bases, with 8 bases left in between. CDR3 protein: CASSLRQSSYEQYF. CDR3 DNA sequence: TGTGCCAGCAGCTTGAGACAGAGCTCCTACGAGCAGTACTTC.

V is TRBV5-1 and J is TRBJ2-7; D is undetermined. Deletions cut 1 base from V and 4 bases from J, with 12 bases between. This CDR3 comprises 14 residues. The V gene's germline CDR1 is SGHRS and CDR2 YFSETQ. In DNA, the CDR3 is TGCGCCAGCAGCTTGTCCCAGGACCCATACGAGCAGTACTTC. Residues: CASSLSQDPYEQYF.

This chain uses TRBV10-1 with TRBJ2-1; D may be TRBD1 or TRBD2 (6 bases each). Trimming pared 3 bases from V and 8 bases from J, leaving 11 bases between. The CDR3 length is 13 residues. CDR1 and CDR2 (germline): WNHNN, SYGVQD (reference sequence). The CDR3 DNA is TGCGCCAGCAGTGATGGGGGGCCGGATGAGCAGTTCTTC. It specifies CASSDGGPDEQFF.

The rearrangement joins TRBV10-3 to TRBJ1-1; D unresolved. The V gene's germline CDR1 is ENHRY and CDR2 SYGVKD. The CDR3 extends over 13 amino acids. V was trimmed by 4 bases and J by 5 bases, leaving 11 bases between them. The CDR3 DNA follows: TGTGCCATCAGTGGGCGGTCTTTGACTGAAGCTTTCTTT. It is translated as CAISGRSLTEAFF.

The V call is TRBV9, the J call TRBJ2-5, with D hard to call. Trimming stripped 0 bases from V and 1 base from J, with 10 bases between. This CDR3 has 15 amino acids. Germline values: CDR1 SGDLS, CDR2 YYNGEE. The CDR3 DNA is TGTGCCAGCAGCGTAGCCCTGAGCTCCCAAGAGACCCAGTACTTC. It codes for CASSVALSSQETQYF.

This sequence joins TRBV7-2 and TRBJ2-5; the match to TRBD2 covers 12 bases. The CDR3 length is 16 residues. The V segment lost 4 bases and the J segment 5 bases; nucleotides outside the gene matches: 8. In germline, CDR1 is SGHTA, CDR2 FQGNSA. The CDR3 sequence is CASSSAGLAGSETQYF. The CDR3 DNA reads TGTGCCAGCAGCTCGGCCGGACTAGCGGGGTCGGAGACCCAGTACTTC.

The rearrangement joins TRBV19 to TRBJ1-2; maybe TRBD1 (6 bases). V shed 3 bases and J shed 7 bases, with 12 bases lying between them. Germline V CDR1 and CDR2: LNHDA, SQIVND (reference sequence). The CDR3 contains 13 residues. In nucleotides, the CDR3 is TGTGCCAGTAGTATGACCAGGGGCGGTGGCTACACCTTC. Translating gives CASSMTRGGGYTF.

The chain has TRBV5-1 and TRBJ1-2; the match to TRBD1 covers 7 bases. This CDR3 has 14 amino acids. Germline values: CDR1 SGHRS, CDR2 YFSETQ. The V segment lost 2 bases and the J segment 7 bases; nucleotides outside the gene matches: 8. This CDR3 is CASSFETGRGGYTF. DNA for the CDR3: TGCGCCAGCAGCTTTGAGACAGGGCGGGGTGGCTACACCTTC.

CDR3 amino acids: CASSLAASGGKYF. CDR3 DNA: TGTGCCAGCAGCTTAGCCGCTAGCGGGGGAAAGTATTTT. The rearrangement links TRBV7-2 to TRBJ2-3, with 10 positions matching TRBD2. Germline V gene data show CDR1 as SGHTA and CDR2 as FQGNSA. The J segment lost 13 bases and the V segment lost 0 bases, leaving 4 bases of the junction unmatched. This CDR3 spans 13 amino acids. Complete variable domain (other parts from reference TRBV7-2 and TRBJ2-3): GAGVSQSPSNKVTEKGKDVELRCDPISGHTALYWYRQSLGQGLEFLIYFQGNSAPDKSGLPSDRFSAERTGGSVSTLTIQRTQQEDSAVYLCASSLAASGGKYFGPGTRLTVL.

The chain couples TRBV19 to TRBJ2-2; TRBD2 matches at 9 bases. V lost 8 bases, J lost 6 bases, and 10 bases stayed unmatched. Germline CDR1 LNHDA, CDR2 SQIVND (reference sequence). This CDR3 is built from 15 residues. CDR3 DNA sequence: TGTGCCAGTGGCGCCCTAGCGGGGCTAGCCGGGGAGCTGTTTTTT. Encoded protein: CASGALAGLAGELFF.

CDR3 in DNA: TGTGCCAGCAGCTTAGGCTCAGGGGGCGTAGGAGCAGATACGCAGTATTTT. It translates to CASSLGSGGVGADTQYF. The chain employs TRBV7-2 and TRBJ2-3; 8 bases agree with TRBD1. Losses at the gene ends were 1 base for V and 4 bases for J; bases not matched to a gene: 10. CDR3 length: 17 residues. Germline CDR1 and CDR2: SGHTA and FQGNSA. The whole variable domain, remainder taken from reference TRBV7-2 and TRBJ2-3, is GAGVSQSPSNKVTEKGKDVELRCDPISGHTALYWYRQSLGQGLEFLIYFQGNSAPDKSGLPSDRFSAERTGGSVSTLTIQRTQQEDSAVYLCASSLGSGGVGADTQYFGPGTRLTVL.

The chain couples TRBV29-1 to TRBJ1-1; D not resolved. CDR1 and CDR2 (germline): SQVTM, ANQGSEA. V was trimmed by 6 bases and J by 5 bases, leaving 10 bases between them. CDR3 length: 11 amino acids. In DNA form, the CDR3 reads TGCAGCGTCTCCCCGGCGACTGAAGCTTTCTTT. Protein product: CSVSPATEAFF.

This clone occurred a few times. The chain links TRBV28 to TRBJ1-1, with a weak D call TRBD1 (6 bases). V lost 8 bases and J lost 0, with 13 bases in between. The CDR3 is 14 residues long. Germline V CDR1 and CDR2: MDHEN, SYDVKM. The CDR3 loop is CASVRGDMNTEAFF. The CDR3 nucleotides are TGTGCCAGCGTCAGAGGGGACATGAACACTGAAGCTTTCTTT.

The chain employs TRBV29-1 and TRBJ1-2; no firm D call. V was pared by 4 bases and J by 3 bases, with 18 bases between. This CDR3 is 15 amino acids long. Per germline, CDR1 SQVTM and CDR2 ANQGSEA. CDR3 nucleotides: TGCAGCGTTGGGAGCGAGATCTTGGAGGACTATGGCTACACCTTC. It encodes CSVGSEILEDYGYTF.

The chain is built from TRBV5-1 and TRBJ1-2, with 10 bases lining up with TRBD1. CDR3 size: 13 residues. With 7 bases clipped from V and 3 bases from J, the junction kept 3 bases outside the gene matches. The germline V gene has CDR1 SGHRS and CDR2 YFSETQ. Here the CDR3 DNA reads TGCGCCAGCGGGGGACAGGGGCACTATGGCTACACCTTC. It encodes CASGGQGHYGYTF.

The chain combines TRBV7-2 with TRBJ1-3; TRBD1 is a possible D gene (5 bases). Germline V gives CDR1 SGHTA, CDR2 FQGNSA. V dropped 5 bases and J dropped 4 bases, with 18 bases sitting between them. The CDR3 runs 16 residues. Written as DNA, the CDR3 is TGTGCCAGCAGCGTAGTCTCCGGGGGAGCGGGAAACACCATATATTTT. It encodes CASSVVSGGAGNTIYF.

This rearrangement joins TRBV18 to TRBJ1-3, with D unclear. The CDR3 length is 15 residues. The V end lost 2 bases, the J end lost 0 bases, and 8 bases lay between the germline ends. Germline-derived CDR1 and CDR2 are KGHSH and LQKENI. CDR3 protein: CASSPWTSSGNTIYF. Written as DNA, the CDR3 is TGTGCCAGCTCACCATGGACGAGCTCTGGAAACACCATATATTTT.

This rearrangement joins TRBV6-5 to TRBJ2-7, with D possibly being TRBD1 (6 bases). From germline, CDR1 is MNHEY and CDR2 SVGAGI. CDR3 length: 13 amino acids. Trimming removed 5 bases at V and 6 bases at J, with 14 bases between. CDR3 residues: CASSPGTPGEQYF. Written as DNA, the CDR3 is TGTGCCAGCAGTCCCGGGACACCGGGCGAGCAGTACTTC.

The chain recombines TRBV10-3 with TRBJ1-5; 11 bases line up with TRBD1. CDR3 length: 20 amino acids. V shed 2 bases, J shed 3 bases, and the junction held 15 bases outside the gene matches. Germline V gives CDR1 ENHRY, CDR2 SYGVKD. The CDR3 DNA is TGTGCCATCAGTGAGATTTGGACAGGGGGCTTTCCTGATTACAATCAGCCCCAGCATTTT. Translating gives CAISEIWTGGFPDYNQPQHF.

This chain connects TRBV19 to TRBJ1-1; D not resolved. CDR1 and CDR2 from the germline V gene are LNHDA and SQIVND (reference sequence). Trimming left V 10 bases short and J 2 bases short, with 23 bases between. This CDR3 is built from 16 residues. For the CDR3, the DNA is TGTGCCACTAAAGTGGGCTATTCCAGAGGAAACACTGAAGCTTTCTTT. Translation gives CATKVGYSRGNTEAFF.

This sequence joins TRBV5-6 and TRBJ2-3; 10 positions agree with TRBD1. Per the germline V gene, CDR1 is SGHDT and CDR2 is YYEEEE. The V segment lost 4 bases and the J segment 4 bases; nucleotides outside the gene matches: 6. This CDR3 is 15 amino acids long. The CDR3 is CASSHGTGVADTQYF. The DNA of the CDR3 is TGTGCCAGCAGCCATGGGACAGGGGTCGCAGATACGCAGTATTTT.

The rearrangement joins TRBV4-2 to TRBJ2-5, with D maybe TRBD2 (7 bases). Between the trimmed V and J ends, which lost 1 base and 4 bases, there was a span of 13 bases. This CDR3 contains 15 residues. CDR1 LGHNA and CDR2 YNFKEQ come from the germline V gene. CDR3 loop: CASSQAQGRGETQYF. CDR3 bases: TGTGCCAGCAGCCAAGCGCAGGGGAGGGGAGAGACCCAGTACTTC.

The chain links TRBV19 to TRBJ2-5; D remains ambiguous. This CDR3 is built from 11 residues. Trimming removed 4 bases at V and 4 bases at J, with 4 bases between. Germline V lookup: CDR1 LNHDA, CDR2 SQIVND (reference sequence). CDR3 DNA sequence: TGTGCCAGTAGTAACTCAGAGACCCAGTACTTC. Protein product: CASSNSETQYF.

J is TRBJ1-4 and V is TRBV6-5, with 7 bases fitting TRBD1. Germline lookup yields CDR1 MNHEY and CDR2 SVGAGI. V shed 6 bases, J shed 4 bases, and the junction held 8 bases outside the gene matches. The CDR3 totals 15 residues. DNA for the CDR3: TGTGCCAGCAGACCGGGACAGACAAGTAATGAAAAACTGTTTTTT. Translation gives CASRPGQTSNEKLFF.

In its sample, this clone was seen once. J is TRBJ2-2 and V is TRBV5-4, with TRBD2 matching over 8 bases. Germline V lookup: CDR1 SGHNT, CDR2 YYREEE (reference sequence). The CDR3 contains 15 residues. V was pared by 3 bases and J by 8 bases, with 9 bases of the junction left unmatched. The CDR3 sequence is CASSSSRGGLGELFF. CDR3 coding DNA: TGTGCCAGCAGCTCCTCCCGGGGGGGCCTAGGGGAGCTGTTTTTT.

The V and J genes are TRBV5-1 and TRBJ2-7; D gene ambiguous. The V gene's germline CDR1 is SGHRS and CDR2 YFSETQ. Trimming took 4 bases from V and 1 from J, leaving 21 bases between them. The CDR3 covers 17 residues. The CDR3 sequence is CASSRLVRSRWSYEQYF. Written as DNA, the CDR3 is TGCGCCAGCAGCCGCTTAGTGCGGTCTAGATGGTCCTACGAGCAGTACTTC.

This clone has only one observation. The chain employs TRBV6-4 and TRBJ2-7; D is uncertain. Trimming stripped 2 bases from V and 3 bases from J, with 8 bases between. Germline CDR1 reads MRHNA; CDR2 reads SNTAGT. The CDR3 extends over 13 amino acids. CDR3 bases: TGTGCCAGCAGTGACCCCCCCTTCTACGAGCAGTACTTC. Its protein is CASSDPPFYEQYF.

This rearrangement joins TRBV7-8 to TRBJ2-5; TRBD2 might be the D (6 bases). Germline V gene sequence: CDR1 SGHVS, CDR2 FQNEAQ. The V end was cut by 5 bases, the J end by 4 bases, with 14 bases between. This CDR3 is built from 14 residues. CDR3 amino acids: CASSRDSLAETQYF. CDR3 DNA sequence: TGTGCCAGCAGCCGGGACTCCCTGGCAGAGACCCAGTACTTC.

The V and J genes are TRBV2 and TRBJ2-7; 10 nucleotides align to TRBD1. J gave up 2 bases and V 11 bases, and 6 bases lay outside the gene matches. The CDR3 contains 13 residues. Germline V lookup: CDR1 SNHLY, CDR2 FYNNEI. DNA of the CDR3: TGTGCCTGGCCGGGACAGGGGACCTACGAGCAGTACTTC. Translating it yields CAWPGQGTYEQYF.

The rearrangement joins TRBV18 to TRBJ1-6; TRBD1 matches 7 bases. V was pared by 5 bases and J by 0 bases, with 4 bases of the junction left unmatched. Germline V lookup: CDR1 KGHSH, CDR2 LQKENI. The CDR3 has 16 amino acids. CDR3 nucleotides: TGTGCCAGCTCAGACAGGGCTAGCTCCTATAATTCACCCCTCCACTTT. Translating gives CASSDRASSYNSPLHF.

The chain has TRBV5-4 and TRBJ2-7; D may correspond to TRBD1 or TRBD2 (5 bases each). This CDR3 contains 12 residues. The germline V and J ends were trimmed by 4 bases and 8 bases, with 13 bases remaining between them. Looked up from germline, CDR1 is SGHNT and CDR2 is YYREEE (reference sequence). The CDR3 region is CASSLDEGQQYF. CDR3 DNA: TGTGCCAGCAGCCTGGATGAGGGGCAGCAGTACTTC.

Here the CDR3 reads CASRPGQGRDEQYF. CDR3 nucleotides: TGTGCCAGCAGGCCGGGACAGGGTCGGGACGAGCAGTACTTC. The chain couples TRBV27 to TRBJ2-7; TRBD1 matches at 9 bases. The CDR3 has 14 amino acids. Germline lookup yields CDR1 MNHEY and CDR2 SMNVEV (reference sequence). V lost 6 bases and J lost 5; bases outside the gene matches: 8.